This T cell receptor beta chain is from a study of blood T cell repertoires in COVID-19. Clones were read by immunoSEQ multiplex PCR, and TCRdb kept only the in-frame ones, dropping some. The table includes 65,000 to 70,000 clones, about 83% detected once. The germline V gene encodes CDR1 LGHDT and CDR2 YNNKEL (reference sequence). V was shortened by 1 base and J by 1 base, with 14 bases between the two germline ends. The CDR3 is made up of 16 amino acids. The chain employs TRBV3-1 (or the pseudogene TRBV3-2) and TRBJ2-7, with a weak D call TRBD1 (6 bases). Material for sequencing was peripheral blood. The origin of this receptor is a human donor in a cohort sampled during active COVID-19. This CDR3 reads CASSQAGQKGSYEQYF. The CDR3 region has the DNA TGTGCCAGCAGCCAAGCCGGACAGAAGGGATCCTACGAGCAGTACTTC.